These T cell receptor beta chains were read from a single sample in a study of blood T cells in healthy people across ages. MiXCR, applied by TCRdb to the 5' RACE reads, yields one record per CDR3 protein. The sample has some 930,000 distinct CDR3 sequences; 25% to 35% are singletons. This sample also appeared in a second study, on T cells of mothers and their children.

The sample comprised blood. The receptors come from a woman between 35 and 50 years old in good health. The CDR3 runs from the conserved cysteine through the conserved F or W. D genes are given only for firm matches. The listing skips clone size in some rows; elsewhere it reads once, few, many or a size class.

cdr3_length: 16
d_call: -
v_call: TRBV9
clone_size: many
j_call: TRBJ2-7
cdr3_aa: CASSVTAVGTLYEQYF
cdr3_nt: TGTGCCAGCAGCGTAACCGCCGTGGGCACCCTCTACGAGCAGTACTTC

cdr3_length: 14
d_call: -
v_call: TRBV10-3
clone_size: -
j_call: TRBJ1-1
cdr3_aa: CAISAAGQRTEALF
cdr3_nt: TGTGCCATCAGCGCGGCGGGGCAGCGCACTGAAGCTTTATTT

cdr3_length: 18
d_call: -
v_call: TRBV5-1
clone_size: few
j_call: TRBJ2-3
cdr3_aa: CASSLSLTGGGQPDTQYF
cdr3_nt: TGCGCCAGCAGCTTGTCCCTGACCGGAGGGGGGCAGCCAGATACGCAGTATTTT

cdr3_length: 16
d_call: -
v_call: TRBV24-1
clone_size: few
j_call: TRBJ2-3
cdr3_aa: CATSDSQSPSTDTQYF
cdr3_nt: TGTGCCACCAGTGATTCGCAGAGTCCTAGCACAGATACGCAGTATTTT

cdr3_length: 16
d_call: TRBD1
v_call: TRBV7-2
clone_size: few
j_call: TRBJ1-1
cdr3_aa: CASSLAPRGPGTEAFF
cdr3_nt: TGTGCCAGCAGCTTAGCCCCCAGGGGGCCTGGCACTGAAGCTTTCTTT

cdr3_length: 15
d_call: -
v_call: TRBV2
clone_size: -
j_call: TRBJ2-1
cdr3_aa: CASSDLGLAGNEQFF
cdr3_nt: TGTGCCAGCAGTGATCTCGGGCTAGCTGGTAATGAGCAGTTCTTC

cdr3_length: 15
d_call: -
v_call: TRBV7-2
clone_size: few
j_call: TRBJ1-2
cdr3_aa: CASSLGTGATYGYTF
cdr3_nt: TGTGCCAGCAGCTTAGGAACGGGGGCCACCTATGGCTACACCTTC

cdr3_length: 15
d_call: -
v_call: TRBV20-1
clone_size: few
j_call: TRBJ2-2
cdr3_aa: CSARDRVKGTGELFF
cdr3_nt: TGCAGTGCTAGAGATCGAGTAAAGGGCACCGGGGAGCTGTTTTTT

cdr3_length: 13
d_call: TRBD1
v_call: TRBV10-3
clone_size: few
j_call: TRBJ2-5
cdr3_aa: CAISRTGGETQYF
cdr3_nt: TGTGCCATCAGTAGGACAGGGGGAGAGACCCAGTACTTC

cdr3_length: 16
d_call: -
v_call: TRBV12-3/TRBV12-4
clone_size: -
j_call: TRBJ2-3
cdr3_aa: CASSLALDPSTDTQYF
cdr3_nt: TGTGCCAGCAGTCTTGCCTTAGATCCTAGCACAGATACGCAGTATTTT

cdr3_length: 16
d_call: -
v_call: TRBV7-9
clone_size: -
j_call: TRBJ2-6
cdr3_aa: CASSQSLGYGANVLTF
cdr3_nt: TGTGCCAGCAGCCAGTCCCTAGGGTATGGGGCCAACGTCCTGACTTTC

cdr3_length: 14
d_call: TRBD1
v_call: TRBV29-1
clone_size: -
j_call: TRBJ2-7
cdr3_aa: CSAQTTGKGYEQYF
cdr3_nt: TGCAGCGCCCAGACGACAGGGAAAGGCTACGAGCAGTACTTC

cdr3_length: 16
d_call: -
v_call: TRBV4-1
clone_size: few
j_call: TRBJ2-1
cdr3_aa: CASSQVARSSYNEQFF
cdr3_nt: TGCGCCAGCAGCCAAGTAGCCCGGAGTTCCTACAATGAGCAGTTCTTC

cdr3_length: 19
d_call: TRBD1
v_call: TRBV4-3
clone_size: many
j_call: TRBJ1-2
cdr3_aa: CASSQEVGVPGQANYGYTF
cdr3_nt: TGCGCCAGCAGCCAAGAAGTGGGGGTACCGGGACAGGCTAACTATGGCTACACCTTC

cdr3_length: 15
d_call: -
v_call: TRBV6-6
clone_size: -
j_call: TRBJ1-5
cdr3_aa: CASNQGIYSNQPQHF
cdr3_nt: TGTGCCAGTAACCAGGGGATTTATAGCAATCAGCCCCAGCATTTT

cdr3_length: 15
d_call: -
v_call: TRBV7-2
clone_size: many
j_call: TRBJ1-3
cdr3_aa: CASSLVPEPGNTIYF
cdr3_nt: TGTGCCAGCAGCTTAGTCCCAGAACCTGGAAACACCATATATTTT

cdr3_length: 15
d_call: TRBD1
v_call: TRBV18
clone_size: few
j_call: TRBJ1-2
cdr3_aa: CASSVQGARNYGYTF
cdr3_nt: TGTGCCAGCTCAGTCCAGGGGGCGCGGAACTATGGCTACACCTTC

cdr3_length: 13
d_call: -
v_call: TRBV10-3
clone_size: once
j_call: TRBJ2-5
cdr3_aa: CAISEGSWGTQYF
cdr3_nt: TGTGCCATCAGTGAAGGTAGCTGGGGGACCCAGTACTTC

cdr3_length: 15
d_call: TRBD2
v_call: TRBV4-1
clone_size: few
j_call: TRBJ2-2
cdr3_aa: CASSQGTSGLGELFF
cdr3_nt: TGCGCCAGCAGCCAGGGGACTAGCGGCCTCGGGGAGCTGTTTTTT

cdr3_length: 11
d_call: -
v_call: TRBV28
clone_size: many
j_call: TRBJ2-3
cdr3_aa: CASQGTDTQYF
cdr3_nt: TGTGCCAGCCAAGGCACAGATACGCAGTATTTT

cdr3_length: 12
d_call: -
v_call: TRBV30
clone_size: -
j_call: TRBJ1-1
cdr3_aa: CAWSRRWTEAFF
cdr3_nt: TGTGCCTGGAGTAGGCGGTGGACTGAAGCTTTCTTT

cdr3_length: 17
d_call: TRBD1
v_call: TRBV3-1
clone_size: -
j_call: TRBJ2-7
cdr3_aa: CASSRYKGTGGSYEQYF
cdr3_nt: TGTGCCAGCAGCCGGTATAAGGGGACAGGGGGCTCCTACGAGCAGTACTTC

cdr3_length: 15
d_call: -
v_call: TRBV7-3
clone_size: -
j_call: TRBJ2-2
cdr3_aa: CASSLEETNTGELFF
cdr3_nt: TGTGCCAGCAGCCTCGAAGAGACGAACACCGGGGAGCTGTTTTTT

cdr3_length: 16
d_call: -
v_call: TRBV5-1
clone_size: -
j_call: TRBJ1-1
cdr3_aa: CASSLKGGQLNTEAFF
cdr3_nt: TGCGCCAGCAGCTTGAAGGGAGGACAGCTGAACACTGAAGCTTTCTTT

cdr3_length: 17
d_call: -
v_call: TRBV10-3
clone_size: -
j_call: TRBJ2-7
cdr3_aa: CAISESLRGAEGYEQYF
cdr3_nt: TGTGCCATCAGTGAGAGTTTAAGGGGGGCAGAGGGCTACGAGCAGTACTTC

cdr3_length: 15
d_call: TRBD1
v_call: TRBV20-1
clone_size: many
j_call: TRBJ2-6
cdr3_aa: CSAATGASGANVLTF
cdr3_nt: TGCAGTGCTGCCACAGGGGCCTCTGGGGCCAACGTCCTGACTTTC

cdr3_length: 12
d_call: -
v_call: TRBV7-2
clone_size: -
j_call: TRBJ1-1
cdr3_aa: CASSFPGLRAFF
cdr3_nt: TGTGCCAGCAGCTTTCCGGGACTCCGGGCTTTCTTT

cdr3_length: 13
d_call: -
v_call: TRBV6-6
clone_size: -
j_call: TRBJ2-1
cdr3_aa: CASSTGRDNEQFF
cdr3_nt: TGTGCCAGCAGTACAGGGAGGGACAATGAGCAGTTCTTC

cdr3_length: 15
d_call: -
v_call: TRBV20-1
clone_size: few
j_call: TRBJ1-1
cdr3_aa: CSARDQGSGGTEAFF
cdr3_nt: TGCAGTGCTAGAGATCAGGGTAGCGGGGGCACTGAAGCTTTCTTT

cdr3_length: 15
d_call: TRBD1
v_call: TRBV5-1
clone_size: -
j_call: TRBJ2-5
cdr3_aa: CASREGTGGRETQYF
cdr3_nt: TGCGCCAGCAGGGAAGGGACAGGGGGCCGAGAGACCCAGTACTTC

cdr3_length: 14
d_call: -
v_call: TRBV3-1
clone_size: -
j_call: TRBJ2-5
cdr3_aa: CASSSRGREETQYF
cdr3_nt: TGTGCCAGCAGCTCTCGGGGCAGAGAAGAGACCCAGTACTTC

cdr3_length: 13
d_call: -
v_call: TRBV7-2
clone_size: -
j_call: TRBJ2-5
cdr3_aa: CASSLSWWYGQYF
cdr3_nt: TGTGCCAGCAGCTTAAGTTGGTGGTACGGGCAGTACTTC

cdr3_length: 14
d_call: -
v_call: TRBV10-3
clone_size: -
j_call: TRBJ2-3
cdr3_aa: CAISESGGTDTQYF
cdr3_nt: TGTGCCATCAGTGAGTCGGGGGGTACAGATACGCAGTATTTT

cdr3_length: 15
d_call: TRBD1
v_call: TRBV29-1
clone_size: many
j_call: TRBJ1-5
cdr3_aa: CSVSGGGGLNQPQHF
cdr3_nt: TGCAGCGTTTCAGGGGGTGGGGGGCTCAATCAGCCCCAGCATTTT

cdr3_length: 14
d_call: TRBD1
v_call: TRBV29-1
clone_size: -
j_call: TRBJ2-2
cdr3_aa: CSVVDREATGELFF
cdr3_nt: TGCAGCGTGGTGGACAGGGAGGCCACCGGGGAGCTGTTTTTT

cdr3_length: 14
d_call: -
v_call: TRBV16
clone_size: -
j_call: TRBJ2-7
cdr3_aa: CASSQYVVPYEQYF
cdr3_nt: TGTGCCAGCAGCCAGTACGTGGTCCCCTACGAGCAGTACTTC

cdr3_length: 12
d_call: TRBD1
v_call: TRBV30
clone_size: -
j_call: TRBJ2-7
cdr3_aa: CAWGGQGYEQYF
cdr3_nt: TGTGCCTGGGGGGGACAGGGCTACGAGCAGTACTTC

cdr3_length: 17
d_call: -
v_call: TRBV29-1
clone_size: -
j_call: TRBJ1-4
cdr3_aa: CSVFSWDRMGTNEKLFF
cdr3_nt: TGCAGCGTCTTTTCATGGGACCGAATGGGAACTAATGAAAAACTGTTTTTT

cdr3_length: 12
d_call: TRBD1
v_call: TRBV28
clone_size: -
j_call: TRBJ1-1
cdr3_aa: CASTTGQGVAFF
cdr3_nt: TGTGCCAGCACTACGGGACAGGGGGTAGCTTTCTTT

cdr3_length: 12
d_call: -
v_call: TRBV6-1
clone_size: -
j_call: TRBJ1-2
cdr3_aa: CASTPAGYGYTF
cdr3_nt: TGTGCCAGCACCCCGGCCGGCTATGGCTACACCTTC

cdr3_length: 14
d_call: -
v_call: TRBV20-1
clone_size: few
j_call: TRBJ2-5
cdr3_aa: CSARFTGDWETQYF
cdr3_nt: TGCAGTGCCCGATTCACAGGGGACTGGGAGACCCAGTACTTC

cdr3_length: 14
d_call: TRBD1
v_call: TRBV7-9
clone_size: -
j_call: TRBJ1-4
cdr3_aa: CASSKTGGYEKLFF
cdr3_nt: TGTGCCAGCAGCAAGACAGGGGGCTATGAAAAACTGTTTTTT

cdr3_length: 15
d_call: TRBD1
v_call: TRBV6-1
clone_size: many
j_call: TRBJ2-7
cdr3_aa: CASSEPGTGHYEQYF
cdr3_nt: TGTGCCAGCAGTGAACCCGGGACAGGGCACTACGAGCAGTACTTC

cdr3_length: 15
d_call: -
v_call: TRBV7-6
clone_size: -
j_call: TRBJ1-1
cdr3_aa: CASSLQARGVTEAFF
cdr3_nt: TGTGCCAGCAGCTTGCAGGCCCGGGGGGTCACTGAAGCTTTCTTT

cdr3_length: 17
d_call: TRBD1
v_call: TRBV5-1
clone_size: -
j_call: TRBJ2-6
cdr3_aa: CASRPGQGASGANVLTF
cdr3_nt: TGCGCCAGCAGACCGGGACAGGGGGCCTCTGGGGCCAACGTCCTGACTTTC

cdr3_length: 13
d_call: TRBD2
v_call: TRBV4-2
clone_size: -
j_call: TRBJ2-1
cdr3_aa: CASSQASGGTQFF
cdr3_nt: TGTGCCAGCAGCCAAGCAAGCGGGGGAACGCAGTTCTTC

cdr3_length: 16
d_call: -
v_call: TRBV7-8
clone_size: once
j_call: TRBJ2-2
cdr3_aa: CASSFRPRRGTGELFF
cdr3_nt: TGTGCCAGCAGCTTTCGGCCTAGGAGGGGCACCGGGGAGCTGTTTTTT

cdr3_length: 16
d_call: TRBD2
v_call: TRBV4-2
clone_size: many
j_call: TRBJ2-1
cdr3_aa: CASSQASGGAANEQFF
cdr3_nt: TGTGCCAGCAGCCAGGCAAGCGGGGGGGCCGCCAATGAGCAGTTCTTC

cdr3_length: 16
d_call: -
v_call: TRBV5-1
clone_size: few
j_call: TRBJ2-1
cdr3_aa: CASSWGGRDDYNEQFF
cdr3_nt: TGCGCCAGCAGCTGGGGGGGCCGGGACGACTACAATGAGCAGTTCTTC